The 14 T cell receptor beta chains listed next were all sequenced from one sample in a study of T cell changes during pregnancy in multiple sclerosis (dated by TCRdb to the late 2010s). The library was produced with the immunoSEQ multiplex PCR assay. Drawn from immuneACCESS, this table holds only the in-frame rearrangements with V and J called that TCRdb kept. Clones are partly lost; checked studies trace under half to an unresolved V gene and leave the rest unexplained. For this sample the table gives 50,000 to 75,000 clones, of which 91% were detected only once. The ten largest make up over 1% of the sample. Here the sequenced sample was peripheral blood, taken after pregnancy. The source is a female donor in good health, enrolled as a control in a pregnancy study.

The CDR3 coding sequence is TGTGCCAGCAGCTTAGTGGGCCCGCAAAATTCACCCCTCCACTTT. Translating gives CASSLVGPQNSPLHF. V usage is TRBV11-2 and J usage is TRBJ1-6; D uncertain. The germline CDR1 and CDR2 sequences are SGHAT and FQNNGV. This CDR3 has 15 amino acids. Between the trimmed V and J ends, which lost 1 base and 7 bases, there was a span of 11 bases.

This rearrangement joins TRBV2 to TRBJ2-4, with D maybe TRBD1 (6 bases). The CDR3 spans 15 residues. Trimming cost V 5 bases and J 8 bases, with 19 bases left between them. The germline CDR1 and CDR2 sequences are SNHLY and FYNNEI. The CDR3 bases are TGTGCCAGCAGTAAAAAGCCAGGGGATATGGACATTCAGTACTTC. It translates to CASSKKPGDMDIQYF.

The chain joins TRBV5-8 to TRBJ2-5; TRBD1 matches at 10 bases. There are 15 residues in the CDR3. Germline CDR1 SGHTS, CDR2 YDEGEE. The J segment lost 5 bases and the V segment lost 1 base, leaving 5 bases of the junction unmatched. The CDR3 nucleotides read TGTGCCAGCAGCTTGAGGACAGGGGGAGTGGAGACCCAGTACTTC. Its protein is CASSLRTGGVETQYF.

In its sample, this clone was seen once. The chain combines TRBV5-1 with TRBJ2-3; a possible D gene is TRBD2 (6 bases). CDR1 and CDR2 from the germline V gene are SGHRS and YFSETQ. This CDR3 region has 19 residues. The V end was cut by 1 base, the J end by 0 bases, with 21 bases between. The DNA of the CDR3 is TGCGCCAGCAGCTTGATGGCTAGCGCGGGCCCGCCTAGCACAGATACGCAGTATTTT. Amino acid sequence: CASSLMASAGPPSTDTQYF.

V is TRBV6-5 and J is TRBJ2-1; 8 bases agree with TRBD2. This CDR3 has 15 residues. Germline loops: CDR1 MNHEY, CDR2 SVGAGI. V trimming: 7 bases; J trimming: 8 bases; junction bases outside the gene matches: 13. The CDR3 reads CASTPSGGEMDEQFF. CDR3 DNA sequence: TGTGCCAGCACCCCAAGCGGGGGCGAGATGGATGAGCAGTTCTTC.

This chain connects TRBV19 to TRBJ2-1, with 11 bases lining up with TRBD2. CDR3 length equals 18 residues. CDR1 and CDR2 (germline): LNHDA, SQIVND (reference sequence). V shed 1 base, J shed 2 bases, and the junction held 7 bases outside the gene matches. This chain's CDR3 is CASSIVALAGGPYNEQFF. DNA for the CDR3: TGTGCCAGTAGTATAGTGGCGCTAGCGGGGGGACCCTACAATGAGCAGTTCTTC.

This chain links TRBV5-1 with TRBJ2-5, with a tentative D call TRBD1 (6 bases). V lost 4 bases to trimming and J lost 5 bases, with 12 bases between them. CDR1 and CDR2 (germline): SGHRS, YFSETQ. The CDR3 has 13 amino acids. For the CDR3, the DNA is TGCGCCAGCAGCCCGACAGGTCGGGAGACCCAGTACTTC. It specifies CASSPTGRETQYF.

DNA for the CDR3: TGTGCCTGGTGGGGGGGCACAGATACGCAGTATTTT. Protein: CAWWGGTDTQYF. The chain links TRBV30 to TRBJ2-3; weak D call: TRBD2 (6 bases). The V gene lost 5 bases and the J gene lost 1 base, with 7 bases spanning the gap. Germline loops: CDR1 GTSNPN, CDR2 SVGIG (reference sequence). The length of the CDR3 is 12 residues.

This clone was detected once. The chain has TRBV30 and TRBJ2-2, with no clear D. This CDR3 comprises 11 residues. Germline CDR1 reads GTSNPN; CDR2 reads SVGIG (reference sequence). Trimming pared 4 bases from V and 6 bases from J, leaving 6 bases between. CDR3 residues: CAWINAGELFF. CDR3 DNA: TGTGCCTGGATCAATGCCGGGGAGCTGTTTTTT.

The rearrangement joins TRBV25-1 to TRBJ1-2; possible D gene TRBD1, 5 bases. The CDR3 consists of 13 residues. V was clipped by 7 bases and J by 4 bases, with 13 bases between them. Per germline, CDR1 MGHDK and CDR2 SYGVNS. This chain's CDR3 is CASKPGLTYGYTF. CDR3 nucleotides: TGTGCCAGCAAACCAGGGCTGACCTATGGCTACACCTTC.

The genes are TRBV11-3 and TRBJ2-1, with D maybe TRBD1 (6 bases). The length of the CDR3 is 14 residues. The V end lost 4 bases, the J end lost 6 bases, and 13 bases lay between the germline ends. Germline V lookup: CDR1 SGHNT, CDR2 YENEEA. The DNA of the CDR3 is TGTGCCAGCAGCTCAGGCGGACAGATCAATGAGCAGTTCTTC. This codes for CASSSGGQINEQFF.

The chain has TRBV12-5 and TRBJ2-3, with 9 bases fitting TRBD2. J was trimmed by 4 bases and V by 6 bases; bases with no gene match: 5. CDR1 and CDR2 from the germline V gene are LGHNT and FRNRAP. The CDR3 length is 14 residues. CDR3 region: CASGTSGGADTQYF. The CDR3 region has the DNA TGTGCTAGTGGGACTAGCGGAGGTGCAGATACGCAGTATTTT.

The chain combines TRBV5-8 with TRBJ2-3, with TRBD2 as a possible D gene (6 bases). V was clipped by 4 bases and J by 5 bases, with 11 bases between them. The CDR3 is 13 residues long. Germline CDR1 and CDR2: SGHTS and YDEGEE. The CDR3 DNA sequence: TGTGCCAGCAGCCCGTGGGGGGTAGATACGCAGTATTTT. Translated: CASSPWGVDTQYF.

V is TRBV19 and J is TRBJ1-1; D gene unclear. CDR1 LNHDA and CDR2 SQIVND come from the germline V gene (reference sequence). This CDR3 spans 11 amino acids. Between the trimmed V and J ends, which lost 6 bases and 3 bases, there was a span of 5 bases. CDR3 DNA sequence: TGTGCCAGTAGAGAGGACACTGAAGCTTTCTTT. Translation gives CASREDTEAFF.